Listed below are T cell receptor beta chains from one sample, sequenced in a study of cytomegalovirus exposure and HLA in healthy donors. Assay: immunoSEQ multiplex PCR; the TCRdb copy retains only in-frame clones and omits some. The sample yields 110,000 to 150,000 clones, about 75% seen once. The sample comprised PBMCs. These receptors were collected from a man aged 25 to 40 in good health and CMV-seronegative. The CDR3 runs from the conserved cysteine through the conserved F or W. Fields, in order: CDR3 protein, CDR3 DNA, clone size, D gene, V gene, J gene. The D gene is left open where the match is weak. Clone size is stated in some rows and not others, as once, few, many or a class when expanded.

CASSPGGEQYF	TGTGCCAGCAGCCCCGGGGGGGAGCAGTACTTC	.	TRBD2	TRBV11-2	TRBJ2-7
CASGQDNEETQYF	TGTGCCAGCGGTCAAGATAATGAGGAGACCCAGTACTTC	.	.	TRBV21-1	TRBJ2-5
CASRPQGLDGTQYF	TGTGCCAGCAGACCACAGGGGCTGGACGGTACGCAGTATTTT	once	TRBD1	TRBV27	TRBJ2-3
CASSLGRRAFF	TGTGCCAGCAGCTTAGGGCGGCGCGCTTTCTTT	.	.	TRBV7-8	TRBJ1-1
CASSQDHGTGGHEQYF	TGCGCCAGCAGCCAAGATCACGGGACAGGGGGCCACGAGCAGTACTTC	.	TRBD1	TRBV4-1	TRBJ2-7
CAITWKGGATYEQYF	TGTGCCATCACCTGGAAGGGGGGGGCCACCTACGAGCAGTACTTC	once	.	TRBV2	TRBJ2-7
CASSQDTGSRDEQYF	TGTGCCAGCAGCCAAGATACAGGGTCTCGGGACGAGCAGTACTTC	.	.	TRBV4-2	TRBJ2-7
CASSLSLQETQYF	TGCGCCAGCAGCTTGTCCCTCCAAGAGACCCAGTACTTC	.	.	TRBV5-1	TRBJ2-5
CASSPPLQTEAFF	TGTGCCAGCTCACCACCCCTTCAGACTGAAGCTTTCTTT	few	.	TRBV18	TRBJ1-1
CASSPLGHSYNEQFF	TGTGCCAGCAGCCCCCTGGGACACTCCTACAATGAGCAGTTCTTC	many	.	TRBV7-9	TRBJ2-1
CASSPGTAYGYTF	TGTGCCAGTAGCCCAGGGACAGCTTATGGCTACACCTTC	once	TRBD1	TRBV19	TRBJ1-2
CASSLVPSRGTYEQYF	TGTGCCAGCAGCTTAGTTCCTAGCCGGGGGACCTACGAGCAGTACTTC	once	.	TRBV7-9	TRBJ2-7
CATSRAPGQSYEQYF	TGTGCCACCAGCAGAGCTCCGGGACAGAGCTACGAGCAGTACTTC	.	TRBD1	TRBV15	TRBJ2-7
CASSFKTGTDTQYF	TGTGCCAGCAGTTTTAAAACAGGGACAGATACGCAGTATTTT	.	.	TRBV27	TRBJ2-3
CASSLTGDSNQPQHF	TGTGCCAGCAGCTTAACAGGGGATAGCAATCAGCCCCAGCATTTT	.	TRBD1	TRBV7-9	TRBJ1-5
CASSLFTSRLRGGVAGAEAFF	TGTGCCAGCTCACTATTTACTAGTCGGTTGAGGGGGGGAGTGGCGGGCGCTGAAGCTTTCTTT	.	.	TRBV18	TRBJ1-1
CASSDSGSGLAGVYEQFF	TGTGCCAGCAGTGACTCAGGGTCGGGCCTAGCGGGAGTCTATGAGCAGTTCTTC	.	TRBD2	TRBV6-4	TRBJ2-1
CASSAWDGGQGINQPQHF	TGTGCCAGCAGTGCCTGGGATGGGGGACAGGGCATCAATCAGCCCCAGCATTTT	.	TRBD1	TRBV2	TRBJ1-5
CASSLGLEANEKLFF	TGTGCCAGCAGTTTGGGACTCGAGGCTAATGAAAAACTGTTTTTT	once	.	TRBV6-5	TRBJ1-4
CASSQREGTDTQYF	TGTGCCAGCAGTCAGCGGGAGGGCACAGATACGCAGTATTTT	.	TRBD2	TRBV6-5	TRBJ2-3
CASSLSRQAYGYTF	TGTGCCAGCAGTCTCTCACGACAGGCGTATGGCTACACCTTC	.	.	TRBV27	TRBJ1-2
CASSLEGGTNEKLFF	TGTGCCAGCAGCTTAGAGGGGGGGACTAATGAAAAACTGTTTTTT	.	.	TRBV7-6	TRBJ1-4
CASRRDPNTGELFF	TGTGCCAGCCGCAGGGATCCGAACACCGGGGAGCTGTTTTTT	.	.	TRBV7-8	TRBJ2-2
CASSLGQGALRGYTF	TGTGCCAGCAGCTTGGGACAGGGGGCGTTGAGAGGCTACACCTTC	.	TRBD1	TRBV5-4	TRBJ1-2
CASSSTGGVSEQFF	TGTGCCAGCAGCTCAACGGGGGGGGTGAGTGAGCAGTTCTTC	.	TRBD2	TRBV9	TRBJ2-1
CASSQAGGNTGELFF	TGTGCCAGCAGTCAAGCGGGAGGTAACACCGGGGAGCTGTTTTTT	.	TRBD2	TRBV2	TRBJ2-2
CASSPPGTRNQPQHF	TGTGCCAGCAGCCCTCCCGGGACACGGAATCAGCCCCAGCATTTT	.	.	TRBV14	TRBJ1-5
CASTLQGSYTF	TGTGCCAGCACCTTACAGGGGAGCTACACCTTC	.	TRBD1	TRBV28	TRBJ1-2
CASRTNRGRLSYEQYF	TGTGCCAGCAGAACTAACAGGGGGCGTCTCTCCTACGAGCAGTACTTC	once	TRBD1	TRBV11-2	TRBJ2-7
CASSEQMRGDTQYF	TGCGCCAGCAGTGAACAGATGCGGGGGGATACGCAGTATTTT	few	TRBD2	TRBV10-1	TRBJ2-3
CSVEEGQGDYGYTF	TGCAGCGTTGAAGAGGGACAGGGGGACTATGGCTACACCTTC	.	TRBD1	TRBV29-1	TRBJ1-2
CASSLTGSGNTIYF	TGCGCCAGCAGCTTGACAGGCTCTGGAAACACCATATATTTT	.	.	TRBV5-1	TRBJ1-3
CASSNSLRTGSYEQYF	TGTGCCAGCAGCAATTCCCTCCGGACAGGATCCTACGAGCAGTACTTC	.	TRBD1	TRBV7-9	TRBJ2-7
CATSREAGSPDTQYF	TGTGCCACCAGCAGAGAGGCAGGGTCTCCGGATACGCAGTATTTT	few	.	TRBV15	TRBJ2-3
CASSAGWSSGANGLTF	TGCGCCAGCAGCGCCGGTTGGAGCTCTGGGGCCAACGGCCTGACTTTC	.	.	TRBV5-1	TRBJ2-6
CASSFTGETTNEKLFF	TGTGCCAGCAGTTTTACAGGGGAAACGACTAATGAAAAACTGTTTTTT	.	TRBD1	TRBV28	TRBJ1-4
CASSLVNRGHEQYF	TGTGCCAGCAGCTTAGTAAACAGGGGGCACGAGCAGTACTTC	.	TRBD1	TRBV7-8	TRBJ2-7
CASSLMGGRESPYEQYF	TGTGCCAGCAGCTTGATGGGGGGGCGGGAGAGTCCCTACGAGCAGTACTTC	.	.	TRBV5-4	TRBJ2-7
CSAGPDGLYGYTF	TGCAGCGCTGGGCCCGACGGCTTATATGGCTACACCTTC	.	.	TRBV29-1	TRBJ1-2
CATSRSRDNNEQFF	TGTGCCACCAGTCGGTCCCGGGACAACAATGAGCAGTTCTTC	once	.	TRBV15	TRBJ2-1
CAWSSQRNTEAFF	TGTGCCTGGAGTAGTCAGCGGAACACTGAAGCTTTCTTT	.	.	TRBV30	TRBJ1-1
CASSLGEGTRREQYF	TGTGCCAGCAGCTTAGGTGAGGGGACCAGGCGGGAGCAGTACTTC	.	TRBD2	TRBV11-2	TRBJ2-5
CASSVEAGDLYEQYF	TGTGCCAGCAGCGTCGAAGCGGGAGACCTCTACGAGCAGTACTTC	.	TRBD2	TRBV5-4	TRBJ2-7
CASSWREWDNEQFF	TGTGCCAGCAGCTGGCGGGAGTGGGACAATGAGCAGTTCTTC	.	TRBD2	TRBV7-6	TRBJ2-1
CASSLQKYSGNTIYF	TGTGCCAGCAGCTTACAGAAGTACTCTGGAAACACCATATATTTT	.	.	TRBV11-1	TRBJ1-3
CASSLDSYNEQFF	TGCGCCAGCAGCTTGGATAGTTACAATGAGCAGTTCTTC	.	.	TRBV5-1	TRBJ2-1
CASSLGRGGQETQYF	TGTGCCAGCAGCTTAGGACGGGGGGGCCAGGAGACCCAGTACTTC	.	TRBD2	TRBV7-2	TRBJ2-5
CANGLAGLEQYF	TGTGCTAATGGACTAGCGGGCCTCGAGCAGTACTTC	.	TRBD2	TRBV30	TRBJ2-7
CASSGQMNTEAFF	TGTGCCAGCAGTGGACAGATGAACACTGAAGCTTTCTTT	.	.	TRBV6-5	TRBJ1-1
CASSSDGGPLYNEQFF	TGTGCCAGCAGCTCAGATGGGGGCCCCCTTTACAATGAGCAGTTCTTC	.	.	TRBV5-4	TRBJ2-1
CATSRAQGGGGELFF	TGTGCCACCAGCAGAGCCCAAGGGGGGGGCGGGGAGCTGTTTTTT	.	.	TRBV15	TRBJ2-2
CASSSSNGGFFYEQYF	TGTGCCAGCAGCTCCTCAAATGGAGGGTTTTTTTACGAGCAGTACTTC	.	.	TRBV9	TRBJ2-7
CASSDRTTDTQYF	TGTGCCAGCAGTGACAGAACCACAGATACGCAGTATTTT	once	.	TRBV5-6	TRBJ2-3
CASNPQGPHTEAFF	TGTGCCAGCAACCCACAGGGGCCTCACACTGAAGCTTTCTTT	.	TRBD1	TRBV28	TRBJ1-1